The 15 T cell receptor beta chains given below trace back to one sample, sequenced in a study of OX40 agonist ivuxolimab in advanced cancers. Measured with immunoSEQ multiplex PCR; TCRdb has only the in-frame clones, and not every one. The data show roughly 49,000 clones, 88% seen once. Source: CD4+ or CD8+ T cells sorted from blood, taken in a trial of the OX40 agonist ivuxolimab. The receptor source for this set is an adult with an advanced solid tumor such as melanoma, head and neck, liver or kidney cancer.

V and J are TRBV11-1 and TRBJ2-5; D gene ambiguous. V dropped 1 base and J dropped 3 bases, with 9 bases sitting between them. The CDR3 is made up of 14 amino acids. Per germline, CDR1 SGHAT and CDR2 FQDESV (reference sequence). This CDR3 reads CASSLEARKETQYF. Written as DNA, the CDR3 is TGTGCCAGCAGCTTAGAGGCCAGGAAAGAGACCCAGTACTTC.

This clone was recorded a few times. V is TRBV21-1 and J is TRBJ2-7. TRBV21-1 is a recognized pseudogene. This CDR3 region has 20 residues. This CDR3 is CASSKAGAGTPRPSSYEQYF. CDR3 in DNA: TGTGCCAGCAGCAAAGCGGGCGCAGGAACTCCTAGGCCGAGCTCCTACGAGCAGTACTTC.

The CDR3, as DNA: TGTGCCAGCTCAGAGACAGGGGGCCTTGGTTCACCCCTCCACTTT. Protein product: CASSETGGLGSPLHF. The chain joins TRBV18 to TRBJ1-6; 10 nucleotides match TRBD1. CDR1 is KGHSH, CDR2 LQKENI, per germline. V gave up 5 bases and J gave up 9 bases; unmatched junction bases: 7. This CDR3 has 15 amino acids.

This chain links TRBV4-2 with TRBJ2-3, with TRBD2 matching 7 bases. The CDR3 has 17 amino acids. V lost 0 bases, J lost 0 bases, and 6 bases stayed unmatched. CDR1 is LGHNA and CDR2 is YNFKEQ in the germline V gene. CDR3 DNA sequence: TGTGCCAGCAGCCAAGATTTTGGGCGGGGGAGCACAGATACGCAGTATTTT. This translates into CASSQDFGRGSTDTQYF.

This chain connects TRBV5-6 to TRBJ2-7; D is ambiguous. The V and J ends lost 1 base and 4 bases respectively, with 9 bases between them. The CDR3 consists of 13 residues. Germline V gene data show CDR1 as SGHDT and CDR2 as YYEEEE. CDR3 sequence: CASSLLWGYEQYF. For the CDR3, the DNA is TGTGCCAGCAGCTTGTTGTGGGGTTACGAGCAGTACTTC.

J is TRBJ2-7 and V is TRBV5-8; D ambiguous. The CDR3 runs to 14 residues. Trimming cost V 2 bases and J 4 bases, with 13 bases left between them. CDR1 is SGHTS, CDR2 YDEGEE, per germline. CDR3: CASSFIGPRYEQYF. CDR3 in DNA: TGTGCCAGCAGCTTCATCGGGCCCCGATACGAGCAGTACTTC.

This clone was seen once. The chain recombines TRBV5-5 with TRBJ2-1; D is perhaps TRBD2 (6 bases). Germline V gene data show CDR1 as SGHKS and CDR2 as YYEKEE (reference sequence). The CDR3 loop spans 14 amino acids. V shed 4 bases and J shed 11 bases, with 19 bases lying between them. The chain's CDR3 is CASSPDPGTVQQFF. CDR3 sequence (DNA): TGTGCCAGCAGCCCCGACCCTGGGACTGTTCAGCAGTTCTTC.

The rearrangement links TRBV11-3 to TRBJ1-1; D uncertain. CDR3 length equals 12 residues. V was clipped by 3 bases and J by 0 bases, with 2 bases between them. CDR1 is SGHNT and CDR2 is YENEEA in the germline V gene. The CDR3: CASSLLNTEAFF. CDR3 bases: TGTGCCAGCAGCTTGCTGAACACTGAAGCTTTCTTT.

The J gene is TRBJ1-6, the V gene TRBV7-2; D gene unclear. Germline CDR1 reads SGHTA; CDR2 reads FQGNSA. V lost 1 base and J 11 bases, leaving 9 bases between the germline ends. The CDR3 consists of 13 residues. CDR3 loop: CASSLDWRTPLHF. The CDR3 coding sequence is TGTGCCAGCAGCTTAGATTGGAGAACACCCCTCCACTTT. Using reference TRBV7-2 and TRBJ1-6 for the parts outside the CDR3, the full variable domain is GAGVSQSPSNKVTEKGKDVELRCDPISGHTALYWYRQSLGQGLEFLIYFQGNSAPDKSGLPSDRFSAERTGGSVSTLTIQRTQQEDSAVYLCASSLDWRTPLHFGNGTRLTVT.

The sample holds one count of this clone. The rearrangement links TRBV25-1 to TRBJ1-1; D gene uncertain. Germline-derived CDR1 and CDR2 are MGHDK and SYGVNS. The CDR3 is 13 amino acids. The CDR3 loop reads CGDRGGGNTEAFF. The CDR3 nucleotides are TGTGGAGATAGAGGAGGCGGGAACACTGAAGCTTTCTTT. Variable domain in full (rest from reference TRBV25-1 and TRBJ1-1): EADIYQTPRYLVIGTGKKITLECSQTMGHDKMYWYQQDPGMELHLIHYSYGVNSTEKGDLSSESTVSRIRTEHFPLTLESARPSHTSQYLCGDRGGGNTEAFFGQGTRLTVV.

The V and J genes are TRBV6-1 and TRBJ2-4; D assignment may be TRBD1 or TRBD2 (5 bases each). Germline-derived CDR1 and CDR2 are MNHNS and SASEGT. Trimming took 10 bases from V and 9 from J, leaving 16 bases between them. This CDR3 comprises 12 residues. The CDR3 spells CATGAPGGIQYF. The CDR3 nucleotides are TGTGCCACCGGGGCCCCGGGCGGCATTCAGTACTTC.

The rearrangement links TRBV9 to TRBJ2-7; TRBD1 matches at 12 bases. The CDR3 has 15 amino acids. Per germline, CDR1 SGDLS and CDR2 YYNGEE. With 4 bases clipped from V and 2 bases from J, the junction kept 4 bases outside the gene matches. The CDR3 DNA reads TGTGCCAGCAGCTCCGGGACAGGGGGCCCCTACGAGCAGTACTTC. It is translated as CASSSGTGGPYEQYF. Using reference TRBV9 and TRBJ2-7 for the parts outside the CDR3, the full variable domain is DSGVTQTPKHLITATGQRVTLRCSPRSGDLSVYWYQQSLDQGLQFLIQYYNGEERAKGNILERFSAQQFPDLHSELNLSSLELGDSALYFCASSSGTGGPYEQYFGPGTRLTVT.

There are a few counts of this clone. This rearrangement joins TRBV27 to TRBJ1-3; TRBD1 matches at 7 bases. This CDR3 region has 13 residues. CDR1 MNHEY and CDR2 SMNVEV come from the germline V gene (reference sequence). The ends lost 10 bases at V and 5 bases at J; junction bases unmatched: 8. DNA of the CDR3: TGTGCCACCCTAGACAGGGATAGAAACACCATATATTTT. Amino acid sequence: CATLDRDRNTIYF.

The rearrangement joins TRBV20-1 to TRBJ1-6; unclear D gene. The CDR3 extends over 10 amino acids. V lost 3 bases and J lost 14, with 8 bases in between. Germline assignment: CDR1 DFQATT and CDR2 SNEGSKA (reference sequence). The CDR3 here is CSARFGALHF. As DNA, the CDR3 is TGCAGTGCTAGGTTTGGGGCCCTCCACTTT.

This chain uses TRBV11-2 with TRBJ2-5; D not resolved. CDR1 and CDR2 (germline): SGHAT, FQNNGV. The CDR3 is made up of 18 amino acids. With 1 base removed from V and 5 bases from J, the gap between germline ends came to 23 bases. Written as DNA, the CDR3 is TGTGCCAGCAGCTTAGGTGGCGTCGTGAGAGTGAGGTCGGAGACCCAGTACTTC. Protein product: CASSLGGVVRVRSETQYF.